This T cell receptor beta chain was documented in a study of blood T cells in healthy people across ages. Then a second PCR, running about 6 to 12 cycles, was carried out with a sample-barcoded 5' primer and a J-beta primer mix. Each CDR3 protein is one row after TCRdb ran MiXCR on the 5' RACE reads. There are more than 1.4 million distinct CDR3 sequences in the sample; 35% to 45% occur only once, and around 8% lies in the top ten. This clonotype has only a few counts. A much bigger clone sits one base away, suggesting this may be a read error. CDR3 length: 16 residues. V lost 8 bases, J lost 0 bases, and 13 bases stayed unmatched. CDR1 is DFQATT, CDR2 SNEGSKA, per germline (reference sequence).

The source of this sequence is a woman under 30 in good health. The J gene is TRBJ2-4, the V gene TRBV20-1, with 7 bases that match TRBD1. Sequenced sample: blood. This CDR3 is CSWTGYDRIAKNIQYF. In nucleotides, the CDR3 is TGCAGTTGGACAGGTTACGACCGAATAGCCAAAAACATTCAGTACTTC.